This T cell receptor (beta chain) derives from a study of T cell responses to AZD1222 COVID-19 vaccine (dated by TCRdb to about 2021). With regard to the full study: A total of just over 230 trial participants underwent TCR sequencing, of whom 200 to 220 received two doses of AZD1222 and some 25 received two doses of the MenACWY control vaccine. Trial participants were enrolled by age into 18-55, 56-69 and 70-plus year subgroups, with roughly 160, 29 and 62 TCR-sequenced participants respectively. Broad study findings and their caveats: Participants were mostly white British, with more females than males. The authors suggested clonal diversity may have been underestimated. Only a handful of AZD1222 recipients were SARS-CoV-2 seropositive at baseline, limiting conclusions about previously exposed vaccinees. Epitopes outside the regions mutated in the B.1.351 and B.1.1.7 variants were reportedly recognized by nearly half of the unique spike-specific TCRs. Vaccine-associated CD4 TCRs spanned the whole spike protein, with dominant responses in regions 160-218 and 743-854. In the small 56-69-year group, the increase in depth fell short of significance, most likely because of low power. Because no samples from the day 14 peak response were available, repertoires could be characterized only after the peak T cell response. Spike-specific TCR breadth and depth rose significantly after two AZD1222 doses compared with day 0 and with MenACWY recipients.

Trimming leaves V shorter by 3 bases and J shorter by 3 bases, with the junction holding 5 bases beyond the gene matches. The germline V gene yields SQVTM for CDR1 and ANQGSEA for CDR2. The CDR3 covers 15 residues, taking in both the cysteine and the phenylalanine. The retained sequence is limited to the CDR3, 45 bases, with the frame set at the first base. This specimen's time point label, interpreted: about 28 days (+/-7) after the second vaccine dose. AZD1222 recipients with second doses at about 4 weeks or about 12 weeks were pooled, because spike-specific TCR depth and breadth did not differ between schedules. Vaccinee samples were obtained from the UK trials COV001 and COV002, which included a single-blind randomized controlled phase 2/3 trial of AZD1222 (ChAdOx1 nCoV-19) in healthy adults. For TCRbeta chain sequencing, PBMC samples were collected from trial participants at day 0 and at day 28 after the second dose.

This clone occurred a few times. Its antigen has not been determined. The record has no base qualities; no much larger clone is one base away. This specimen includes other DNA sequences encoding the same CDR3. The CDR3 regions of human TCRbeta chains were subjected to immunosequencing. Per the original workflow: Repertoire TCRs were matched against a reference library of SARS-CoV-2-specific TCRs generated with the MIRA antigen-specificity platform. Breadth was defined as the fraction of unique TCRs that were SARS-CoV-2-associated, and depth was defined as the fraction of total T cells that were SARS-CoV-2-associated. Using the MIRA data, each spike-specific TCR was assigned both to the spike region to which the TCR was reactive and to a CD4 or CD8 class. Log10-transformed breadth and depth values were compared by one-way ANOVA with Sidak's multiple comparisons tests. TCRdb provides this immuneACCESS table in a form limited to in-frame rearrangements. Some clones are lacking; in checked studies, under half of them reflect an unresolved V gene, and why the rest are absent is not known. That table gives V, J and clone size, and the DNA gave D and trimming. Across this sample there are 95,000 to 150,000 clones, with 75% to 90% seen only once. The ten top clones hold roughly 4% of the sample.

The sequence links TRBV29-1 to TRBJ1-3; TRBD1 lines up with 10 middle nucleotides. The receptor comes from an adult who received the AZD1222 COVID-19 vaccine. The specimen comprised peripheral blood, sampled 28 days after the second AZD1222 dose. The DNA sequence reads TGCAGCGTTGACGGGACAGGGGCGGGTGGAAACACCATATATTTT. Translation gives CSVDGTGAGGNTIYF.